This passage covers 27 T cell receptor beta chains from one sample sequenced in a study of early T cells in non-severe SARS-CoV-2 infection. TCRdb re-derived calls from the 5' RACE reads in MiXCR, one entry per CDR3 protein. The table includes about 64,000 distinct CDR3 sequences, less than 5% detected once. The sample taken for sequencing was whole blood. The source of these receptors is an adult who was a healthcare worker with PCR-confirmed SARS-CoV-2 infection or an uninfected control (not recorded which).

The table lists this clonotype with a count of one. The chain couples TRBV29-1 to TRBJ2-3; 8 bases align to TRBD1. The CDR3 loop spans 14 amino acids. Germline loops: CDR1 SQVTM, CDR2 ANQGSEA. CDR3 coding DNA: TGCACCACCCTGCAGACAGGGGGCACAGATACGCAGTATTTT. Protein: CTTLQTGGTDTQYF.

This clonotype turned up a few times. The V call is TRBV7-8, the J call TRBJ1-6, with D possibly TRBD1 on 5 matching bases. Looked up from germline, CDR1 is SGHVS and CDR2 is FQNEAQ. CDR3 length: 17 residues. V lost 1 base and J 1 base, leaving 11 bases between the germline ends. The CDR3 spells CASSLGPPGSYNSPLHF. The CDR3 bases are TGTGCCAGCAGCTTAGGGCCCCCAGGGTCCTATAATTCACCCCTCCACTTT.

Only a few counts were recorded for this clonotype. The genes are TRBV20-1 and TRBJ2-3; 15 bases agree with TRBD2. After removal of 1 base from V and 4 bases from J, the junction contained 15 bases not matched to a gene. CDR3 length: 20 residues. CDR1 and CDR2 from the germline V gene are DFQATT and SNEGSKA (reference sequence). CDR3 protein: CSARGYSPGTSGGHPDTQYF. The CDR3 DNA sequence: TGCAGTGCTAGAGGCTATTCTCCCGGGACTAGCGGGGGGCATCCAGATACGCAGTATTTT.

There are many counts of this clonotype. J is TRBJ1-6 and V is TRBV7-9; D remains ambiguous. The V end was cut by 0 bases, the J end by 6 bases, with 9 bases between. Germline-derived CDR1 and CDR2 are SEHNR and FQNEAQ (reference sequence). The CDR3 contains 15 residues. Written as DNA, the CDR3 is TGTGCCAGCAGCTTAGCAGGGCTGGCTAATTCACCCCTCCACTTT. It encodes CASSLAGLANSPLHF.

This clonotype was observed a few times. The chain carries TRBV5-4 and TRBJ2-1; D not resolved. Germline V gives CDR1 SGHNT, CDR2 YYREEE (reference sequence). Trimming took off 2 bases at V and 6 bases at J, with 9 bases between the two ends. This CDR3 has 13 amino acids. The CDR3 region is CASSFVQVNEQFF. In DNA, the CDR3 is TGTGCCAGCAGCTTTGTCCAAGTCAATGAGCAGTTCTTC.

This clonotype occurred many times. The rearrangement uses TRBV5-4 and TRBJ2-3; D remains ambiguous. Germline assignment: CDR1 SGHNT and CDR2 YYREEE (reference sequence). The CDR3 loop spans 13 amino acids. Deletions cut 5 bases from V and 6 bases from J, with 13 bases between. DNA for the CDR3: TGTGCCAGCAGTATCGACGAGTTGGATACGCAGTATTTT. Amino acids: CASSIDELDTQYF.

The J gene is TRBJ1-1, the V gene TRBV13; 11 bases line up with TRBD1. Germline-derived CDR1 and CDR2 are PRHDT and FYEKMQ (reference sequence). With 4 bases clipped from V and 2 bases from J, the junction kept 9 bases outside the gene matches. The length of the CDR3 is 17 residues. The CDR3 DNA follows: TGTGCCAGCAGCTATCCCGGGACAGGGGGTCCAAACACTGAAGCTTTCTTT. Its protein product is CASSYPGTGGPNTEAFF. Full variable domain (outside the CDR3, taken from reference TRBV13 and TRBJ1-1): AAGVIQSPRHLIKEKRETATLKCYPIPRHDTVYWYQQGPGQDPQFLISFYEKMQSDKGSIPDRFSAQQFSDYHSELNMSSLELGDSALYFCASSYPGTGGPNTEAFFGQGTRLTVV.

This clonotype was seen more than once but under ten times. The CDR3 protein is CASSSLAGPPNEQFF. The DNA of the CDR3 is TGTGCCAGCAGCTCTCTAGCGGGACCTCCCAATGAGCAGTTCTTC. This rearrangement joins TRBV7-9 to TRBJ2-1, with 9 bases aligning to TRBD2. Per germline, CDR1 SEHNR and CDR2 FQNEAQ (reference sequence). The junction had 7 bases not matched to a gene; V was cut back by 4 bases and J by 6 bases. The CDR3 contains 15 residues.

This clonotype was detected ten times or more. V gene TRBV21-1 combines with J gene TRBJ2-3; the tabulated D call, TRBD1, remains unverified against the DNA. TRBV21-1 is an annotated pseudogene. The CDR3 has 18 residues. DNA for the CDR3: TGTGCCAGCAGCGGACAGGGCGATCCACTAGCGGGCACAGATACGCAGTATTTT. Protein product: CASSGQGDPLAGTDTQYF.

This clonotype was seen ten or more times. The CDR3 DNA follows: TGCAGTGCTCTGTATAACTATGGCTACACCTTC. It is translated as CSALYNYGYTF. The chain joins TRBV20-1 to TRBJ1-2; D not certain. In germline, CDR1 is DFQATT, CDR2 SNEGSKA (reference sequence). The CDR3 consists of 11 residues. Trimming took 5 bases from V and 1 from J, leaving 5 bases between them.

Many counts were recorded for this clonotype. This chain's CDR3 is CASSFGPGFSYNEQFF. DNA of the CDR3: TGTGCCAGCAGCTTTGGCCCGGGATTCTCCTACAATGAGCAGTTCTTC. The rearrangement links TRBV7-9 to TRBJ2-1, with D possibly TRBD2 on 5 matching bases. Trimming cost V 3 bases and J 0 bases, with 12 bases left between them. The germline CDR1 and CDR2 sequences are SEHNR and FQNEAQ (reference sequence). The CDR3 has 16 amino acids.

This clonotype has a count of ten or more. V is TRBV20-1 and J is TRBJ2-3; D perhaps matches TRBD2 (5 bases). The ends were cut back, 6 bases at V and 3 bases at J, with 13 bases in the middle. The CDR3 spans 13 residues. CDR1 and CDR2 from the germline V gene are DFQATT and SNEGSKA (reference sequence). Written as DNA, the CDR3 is TGCAGTGCGGACTCCTTTAGGACAGATACGCAGTATTTT. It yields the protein CSADSFRTDTQYF.

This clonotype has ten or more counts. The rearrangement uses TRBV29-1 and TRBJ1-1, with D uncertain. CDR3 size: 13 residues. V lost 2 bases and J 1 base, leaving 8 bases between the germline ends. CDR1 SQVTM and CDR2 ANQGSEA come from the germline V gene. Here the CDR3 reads CSVERGGNTEAFF. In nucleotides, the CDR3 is TGCAGCGTTGAACGGGGAGGGAACACTGAAGCTTTCTTT.

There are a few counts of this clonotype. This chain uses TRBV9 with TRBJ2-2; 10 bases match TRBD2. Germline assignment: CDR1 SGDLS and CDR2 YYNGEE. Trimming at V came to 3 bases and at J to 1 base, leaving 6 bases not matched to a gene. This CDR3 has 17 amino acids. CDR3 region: CASSGASGGLNTGELFF. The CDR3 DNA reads TGTGCCAGCAGCGGGGCTAGCGGGGGCCTGAACACCGGGGAGCTGTTTTTT.

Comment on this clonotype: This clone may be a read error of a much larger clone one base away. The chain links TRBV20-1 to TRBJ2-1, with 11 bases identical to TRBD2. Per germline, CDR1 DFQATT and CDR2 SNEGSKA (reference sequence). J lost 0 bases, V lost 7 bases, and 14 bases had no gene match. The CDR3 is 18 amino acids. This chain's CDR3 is CSVILAGDLISSYNEQFF. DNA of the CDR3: TGCAGTGTCATACTAGCGGGGGACCTAATTAGCTCCTACAATGAGCAGTTCTTC.

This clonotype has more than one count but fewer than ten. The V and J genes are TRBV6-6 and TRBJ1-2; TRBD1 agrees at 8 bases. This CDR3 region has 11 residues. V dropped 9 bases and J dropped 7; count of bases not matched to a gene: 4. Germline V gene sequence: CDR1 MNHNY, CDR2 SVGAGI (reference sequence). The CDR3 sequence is CASTGGTGYTF. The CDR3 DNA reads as TGTGCCAGTACAGGGGGAACTGGCTACACCTTC.

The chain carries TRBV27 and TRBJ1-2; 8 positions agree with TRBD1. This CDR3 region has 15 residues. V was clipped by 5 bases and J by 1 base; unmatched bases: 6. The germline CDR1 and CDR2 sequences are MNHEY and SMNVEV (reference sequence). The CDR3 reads CASSPRQGFNYGYTF. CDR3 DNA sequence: TGTGCCAGCAGTCCCCGACAGGGGTTTAACTATGGCTACACCTTC.

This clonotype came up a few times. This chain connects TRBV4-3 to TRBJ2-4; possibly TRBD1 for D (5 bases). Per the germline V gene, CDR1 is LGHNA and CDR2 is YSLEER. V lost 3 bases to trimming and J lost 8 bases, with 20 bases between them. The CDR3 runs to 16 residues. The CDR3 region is CASSQDGPGPLDIQYF. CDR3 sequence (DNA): TGCGCCAGCAGCCAGGATGGGCCAGGGCCTTTAGACATTCAGTACTTC.

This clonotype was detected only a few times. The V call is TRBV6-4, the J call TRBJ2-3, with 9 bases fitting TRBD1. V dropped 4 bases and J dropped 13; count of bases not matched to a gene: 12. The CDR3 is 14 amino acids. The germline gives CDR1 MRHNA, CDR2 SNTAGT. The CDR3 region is CASSALRDRVQEYF. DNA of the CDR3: TGTGCCAGCAGTGCCCTCCGGGACAGGGTTCAGGAGTATTTT.

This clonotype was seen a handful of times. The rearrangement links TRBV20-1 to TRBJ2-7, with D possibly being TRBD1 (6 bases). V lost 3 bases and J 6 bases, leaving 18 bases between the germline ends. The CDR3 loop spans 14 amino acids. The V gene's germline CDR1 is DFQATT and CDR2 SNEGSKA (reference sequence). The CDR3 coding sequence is TGCAGTGCTAGGGAATTCACAGGGCCAGGCGAGCAGTACTTC. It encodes CSAREFTGPGEQYF.

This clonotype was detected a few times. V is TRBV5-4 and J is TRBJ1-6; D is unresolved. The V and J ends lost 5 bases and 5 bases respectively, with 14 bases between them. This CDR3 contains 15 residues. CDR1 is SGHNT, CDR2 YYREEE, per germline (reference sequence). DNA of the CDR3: TGTGCCAGCAGAGTTCCCGGGAACGATAATTCACCCCTCCACTTT. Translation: CASRVPGNDNSPLHF.

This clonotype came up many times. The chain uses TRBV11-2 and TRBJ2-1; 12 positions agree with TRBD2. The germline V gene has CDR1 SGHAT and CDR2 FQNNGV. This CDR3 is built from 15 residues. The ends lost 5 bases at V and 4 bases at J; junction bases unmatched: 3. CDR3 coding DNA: TGTGCCAGCAGCCTACTAGCGGGGGGTTACAATGAGCAGTTCTTC. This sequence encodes CASSLLAGGYNEQFF.

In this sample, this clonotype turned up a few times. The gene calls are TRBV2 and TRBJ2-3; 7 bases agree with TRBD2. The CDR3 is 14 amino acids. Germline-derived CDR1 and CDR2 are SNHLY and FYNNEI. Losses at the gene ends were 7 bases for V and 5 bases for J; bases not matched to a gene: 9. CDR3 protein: CASILGGFGDTQYF. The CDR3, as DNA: TGTGCCAGCATCCTGGGAGGGTTTGGAGATACGCAGTATTTT.

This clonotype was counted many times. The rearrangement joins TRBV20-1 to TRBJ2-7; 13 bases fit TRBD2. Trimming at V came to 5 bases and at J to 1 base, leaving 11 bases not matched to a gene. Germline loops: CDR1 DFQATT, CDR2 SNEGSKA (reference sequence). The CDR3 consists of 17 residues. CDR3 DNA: TGCAGTGCTTCAGGGACTAGCGGGGCCCGGCATTCCTACGAGCAGTACTTC. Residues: CSASGTSGARHSYEQYF.

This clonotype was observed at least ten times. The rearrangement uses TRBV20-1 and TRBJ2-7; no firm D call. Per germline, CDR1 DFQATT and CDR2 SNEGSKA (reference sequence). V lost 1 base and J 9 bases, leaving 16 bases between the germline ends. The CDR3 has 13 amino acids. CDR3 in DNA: TGCAGTGCTAGAGCTAACGGGCGTACCGGGCAGTACTTC. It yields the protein CSARANGRTGQYF.

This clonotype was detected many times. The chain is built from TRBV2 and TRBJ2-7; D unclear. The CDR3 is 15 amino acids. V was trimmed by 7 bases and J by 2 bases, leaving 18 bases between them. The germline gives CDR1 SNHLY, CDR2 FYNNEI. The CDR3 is CASIFEDFSAYEQYF. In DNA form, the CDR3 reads TGTGCCAGCATATTTGAGGATTTCAGCGCCTACGAGCAGTACTTC. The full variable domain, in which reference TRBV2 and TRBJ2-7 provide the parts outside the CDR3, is EPEVTQTPSHQVTQMGQEVILRCVPISNHLYFYWYRQILGQKVEFLVSFYNNEISEKSEIFDDQFSVERPDGSNFTLKIRSTKLEDSAMYFCASIFEDFSAYEQYFGPGTRLTVT.

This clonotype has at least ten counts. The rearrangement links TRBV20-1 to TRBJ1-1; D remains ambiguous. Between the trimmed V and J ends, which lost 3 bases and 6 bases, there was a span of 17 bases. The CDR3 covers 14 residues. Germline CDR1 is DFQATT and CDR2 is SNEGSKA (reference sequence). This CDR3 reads CSASLAGGIAEAFF. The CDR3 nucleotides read TGCAGTGCTAGTTTGGCGGGAGGAATCGCTGAAGCTTTCTTT.